These 32 T cell receptor beta chains originate from one sample sequenced in a study of siplizumab effects on memory and regulatory T cells. The table came from immunoSEQ multiplex PCR; TCRdb's copy has only in-frame clones and leaves some out. The data hold some 100,000 clones, with 80% to 95% observed a single time. The sequenced sample was non-Treg CD4+ T cells sorted from blood. Receptors were obtained from a human donor in good health.

The CDR3 nucleotides read TGTGCCAGTACGAACTACGCCAGCACAGATACGCAGTATTTT. Residues: CASTNYASTDTQYF. This chain connects TRBV19 to TRBJ2-3; D gene unclear. Germline assignment: CDR1 LNHDA and CDR2 SQIVND (reference sequence). This CDR3 spans 14 amino acids. Trimming left V 7 bases short and J 0 bases short, with 11 bases between.

This clone was observed a single time. The gene calls are TRBV28 and TRBJ2-3; 7 nucleotides match TRBD1. Germline V gives CDR1 MDHEN, CDR2 SYDVKM. CDR3 length equals 15 residues. V shed 7 bases and J 2 bases; nucleotides not matched to a gene: 9. CDR3 coding DNA: TGTGCCAGCACCCCCGCAGGGGGATACACAGATACGCAGTATTTT. This translates into CASTPAGGYTDTQYF.

The chain combines TRBV5-8 with TRBJ2-5; TRBD2 matches 7 bases. Germline V gene data show CDR1 as SGHTS and CDR2 as YDEGEE. V gave up 4 bases and J gave up 2 bases; unmatched junction bases: 11. The CDR3 extends over 16 amino acids. CDR3 DNA: TGTGCCAGCAGCCGAATAATTGGGGGAGGGCAAGAGACCCAGTACTTC. This gives the protein CASSRIIGGGQETQYF.

The gene calls are TRBV27 and TRBJ2-7; 7 nucleotides align to TRBD2. Germline V lookup: CDR1 MNHEY, CDR2 SMNVEV (reference sequence). This CDR3 contains 16 residues. With V trimmed by 5 bases and J by 0 bases, 10 bases remained unmatched. Here the CDR3 DNA reads TGTGCCAGCAGTCCATGGGGGGGGTCATACTCCTACGAGCAGTACTTC. Residues: CASSPWGGSYSYEQYF.

This chain links TRBV18 with TRBJ2-1; D is uncertain. Germline V gene data show CDR1 as KGHSH and CDR2 as LQKENI. V lost 5 bases to trimming and J lost 7 bases, with 9 bases between them. This CDR3 is built from 12 residues. The CDR3 here is CASSWFGNEQFF. CDR3 nucleotide sequence: TGTGCCAGCTCATGGTTCGGGAATGAGCAGTTCTTC.

V gene TRBV29-1 combines with J gene TRBJ2-3, with D unclear. Germline CDR1 SQVTM, CDR2 ANQGSEA. Deletions cut 7 bases from V and 4 bases from J, with 12 bases between. The CDR3 sequence is 12 residues long. The CDR3 sequence is CSATVGSDTQYF. The CDR3 DNA reads TGCAGCGCGACCGTGGGTTCAGATACGCAGTATTTT.

This clone was counted at least ten times. The chain recombines TRBV6-5 with TRBJ1-2; TRBD1 matches 7 bases. The CDR3 consists of 15 residues. Germline trimming cut 4 bases from V and 3 bases from J; bases unmatched to any gene: 8. The germline V gene has CDR1 MNHEY and CDR2 SVGAGI. CDR3 in amino acids: CASSSQGGRDYGYTF. CDR3 sequence (DNA): TGTGCCAGCAGTTCGCAGGGGGGCCGGGACTATGGCTACACCTTC.

The gene calls are TRBV6-1 and TRBJ2-7; TRBD1 agrees at 8 bases. V lost 4 bases to trimming and J lost 6 bases; unmatched junction nucleotides: 5. Germline CDR1 reads MNHNS; CDR2 reads SASEGT. CDR3 length equals 13 residues. CDR3 coding DNA: TGTGCCAGCAGTGCGACAGGGGAAGGCGAGCAGTACTTC. Its protein is CASSATGEGEQYF.

This chain links TRBV23-1 with TRBJ1-2; no definite D call. TRBV23-1 is an open reading frame whose function is uncertain. V was trimmed by 0 bases and J by 6 bases, leaving 14 bases between them. This CDR3 contains 15 residues. This CDR3 reads CASSQSEREGDGYTF. The CDR3 DNA reads as TGCGCCAGCAGTCAATCGGAGAGGGAAGGTGATGGCTACACCTTC.

The V gene is TRBV6-1, the J gene TRBJ1-5; D is uncertain. Trimming stripped 4 bases from V and 0 bases from J, with 10 bases between. The CDR3 is made up of 15 amino acids. CDR1 and CDR2 (germline): MNHNS, SASEGT. Here the CDR3 reads CASSGNSVSNQPQHF. In DNA, the CDR3 is TGTGCCAGCAGTGGGAACAGCGTTAGCAATCAGCCCCAGCATTTT.

The V and J genes are TRBV5-8 and TRBJ2-1; a possible D gene is TRBD2 (6 bases). The germline V gene has CDR1 SGHTS and CDR2 YDEGEE. Trimming stripped 4 bases from V and 3 bases from J, with 14 bases between. The CDR3 spans 15 residues. Here the CDR3 reads CASSTRDSRYNEQFF. The CDR3 DNA reads as TGTGCCAGCAGCACGCGGGACTCGCGCTACAATGAGCAGTTCTTC. Drawing the rest from reference TRBV5-8 and TRBJ2-1, the complete variable domain is EAGVTQSPTHLIKTRGQQATLRCSPISGHTSVYWYQQALGLGLQFLLWYDEGEERNRGNFPPRFSGRQFPNYSSELNVNALELEDSALYLCASSTRDSRYNEQFFGPGTRLTVL.

The chain links TRBV4-2 to TRBJ2-6; TRBD1 or TRBD2 may be the D gene (5 bases each). V gave up 4 bases and J gave up 6 bases, with 19 bases separating them. Germline V lookup: CDR1 LGHNA, CDR2 YNFKEQ. This CDR3 is 17 amino acids long. Here the CDR3 DNA reads TGTGCCAGCAGCCCCCGGACAAGGGGACCAGTGGCCAACGTCCTGACTTTC. Its translation is CASSPRTRGPVANVLTF.

The chain joins TRBV30 to TRBJ2-7; 8 bases align to TRBD1. V shed 6 bases, J shed 5 bases, and the junction held 15 bases outside the gene matches. CDR1 GTSNPN and CDR2 SVGIG come from the germline V gene (reference sequence). The CDR3 is made up of 15 amino acids. CDR3 sequence: CACGLTGTGFHEQYF. CDR3 bases: TGTGCCTGCGGGCTAACCGGGACAGGCTTCCACGAGCAGTACTTC.

V is TRBV6-1 and J is TRBJ2-3; D might be TRBD1 or TRBD2, each matching 5 bases. This CDR3 has 13 amino acids. The V end lost 11 bases, the J end lost 3 bases, and 15 bases lay between the germline ends. Germline loops: CDR1 MNHNS, CDR2 SASEGT. As DNA, the CDR3 is TGTGCCGGAGCCGGGACGCTAACAGATACGCAGTATTTT. It is translated as CAGAGTLTDTQYF.

This rearrangement joins TRBV6-1 to TRBJ2-7, with 10 bases lining up with TRBD2. CDR1 and CDR2 from the germline V gene are MNHNS and SASEGT. The CDR3 sequence is 15 residues long. V lost 7 bases and J lost 7; bases outside the gene matches: 13. Written as DNA, the CDR3 is TGTGCCAGCACCGGGGGGGCTAGCGGGAGTGGGGAGCAGTACTTC. This sequence encodes CASTGGASGSGEQYF.

This clone was seen a handful of times. The rearrangement uses TRBV7-2 and TRBJ2-7; D uncertain. CDR1 is SGHTA and CDR2 is FQGNSA in the germline V gene. CDR3 length equals 11 residues. V was trimmed by 5 bases and J by 3 bases, leaving 5 bases between them. CDR3 residues: CASSLSYEQYF. The CDR3 DNA sequence: TGTGCCAGCAGCCTGAGCTACGAGCAGTACTTC.

This clone has a single count. This rearrangement joins TRBV6-4 to TRBJ2-3; no clear D gene. Deletions cut 4 bases from V and 8 bases from J, with 16 bases between. Germline CDR1 is MRHNA and CDR2 is SNTAGT. The CDR3 spans 14 residues. CDR3 sequence: CASSVSLDWVTQYF. In DNA form, the CDR3 reads TGTGCCAGCAGTGTGAGTCTAGACTGGGTTACGCAGTATTTT.

This chain uses TRBV4-1 with TRBJ2-5; TRBD2 agrees at 10 bases. In germline, CDR1 is MGHRA, CDR2 YSYEKL. This CDR3 is built from 16 residues. Unmatched junction bases numbered 5, after V lost 4 bases and J lost 0 bases. As DNA, the CDR3 is TGCGCCAGCAGCCCCGGACTAGCGGATTACCAAGAGACCCAGTACTTC. Amino acids: CASSPGLADYQETQYF.

The J gene is TRBJ1-5, the V gene TRBV30; D unresolved. The CDR3 has 15 amino acids. Germline assignment: CDR1 GTSNPN and CDR2 SVGIG (reference sequence). The germline V and J ends were trimmed by 4 bases and 3 bases, with 16 bases remaining between them. The CDR3 nucleotides are TGTGCCTGGAAGATGGGAGGCGAAAACAATCAGCCCCAGCATTTT. Translation gives CAWKMGGENNQPQHF.

The chain carries TRBV7-8 and TRBJ2-4; D call uncertain. Germline V gene sequence: CDR1 SGHVS, CDR2 FQNEAQ. V lost 1 base to trimming and J lost 0 bases, with 4 bases between them. This CDR3 comprises 14 residues. In DNA form, the CDR3 reads TGTGCCAGCAGCTTAGTCCGAGCCAAAAACATTCAGTACTTC. Its translation: CASSLVRAKNIQYF.

With regard to this clone: Mismatch with germline at one junction end may stem from a read error. The chain recombines TRBV28 with TRBJ2-7; TRBD2 matches at 7 bases. The length of the CDR3 is 9 residues. CDR1 is MDHEN and CDR2 is SYDVKM in the germline V gene. CDR3 in amino acids: CASGEGQHF. The CDR3 nucleotides read TGTGCCAGCGGGGAGGGCCAACACTTC.

The gene calls are TRBV5-1 and TRBJ2-7; possibly TRBD1 for D (6 bases). Germline V gives CDR1 SGHRS, CDR2 YFSETQ. CDR3 length: 14 residues. Between the trimmed V and J ends, which lost 2 bases and 4 bases, there was a span of 13 bases. The CDR3 sequence is CASSLRQDPYEQYF. In nucleotides, the CDR3 is TGCGCCAGCAGCTTAAGACAGGACCCGTACGAGCAGTACTTC.

This rearrangement joins TRBV7-2 to TRBJ2-3; tentative D call: TRBD2 (5 bases). The CDR3 contains 15 residues. The germline V gene has CDR1 SGHTA and CDR2 FQGNSA. The ends were cut back, 1 base at V and 4 bases at J, with 12 bases in the middle. In nucleotides, the CDR3 is TGTGCCAGCAGCTTAGACGGGTTGGGAGCAGATACGCAGTATTTT. This gives the protein CASSLDGLGADTQYF.

The chain recombines TRBV5-1 with TRBJ1-1; no clear D gene. CDR3 size: 14 residues. Trimming took 1 base from V and 0 from J, leaving 7 bases between them. Germline V gene sequence: CDR1 SGHRS, CDR2 YFSETQ. The CDR3 DNA reads as TGCGCCAGCAGCTTGCTTTTTATGAACACTGAAGCTTTCTTT. Translating it yields CASSLLFMNTEAFF.

This chain joins TRBV5-4 and TRBJ2-1; no reliable D call. Germline assignment: CDR1 SGHNT and CDR2 YYREEE (reference sequence). The CDR3 is 13 amino acids. V lost 0 bases and J 8 bases, leaving 9 bases between the germline ends. Here the CDR3 reads CASSLVMGYEQFF. The CDR3 bases are TGTGCCAGCAGCTTGGTGATGGGCTATGAGCAGTTCTTC.

The chain recombines TRBV7-6 with TRBJ2-7, with 15 bases aligning to TRBD2. After removal of 5 bases from V and 1 base from J, the junction contained 9 bases not matched to a gene. Germline CDR1 SGHVS, CDR2 FNYEAQ. There are 18 residues in the CDR3. CDR3 in amino acids: CASSTRTSGRAFSYEQYF. The CDR3 DNA sequence: TGTGCCAGCAGCACCAGGACTAGCGGGAGGGCCTTTTCCTACGAGCAGTACTTC.

This clone was seen once. The chain recombines TRBV5-1 with TRBJ2-1; 7 nucleotides agree with TRBD2. Germline values: CDR1 SGHRS, CDR2 YFSETQ. With 0 bases clipped from V and 7 bases from J, the junction kept 7 bases outside the gene matches. The CDR3 has 15 amino acids. The CDR3 DNA reads TGCGCCAGCAGCTTGGCCGGCGGGAGCGGGAATGAGCAGTTCTTC. Translation: CASSLAGGSGNEQFF.

This chain uses TRBV5-1 with TRBJ1-1; D possibly corresponds to TRBD1 (6 bases). The CDR3 length is 12 residues. Germline V lookup: CDR1 SGHRS, CDR2 YFSETQ. The germline V and J ends were trimmed by 8 bases and 5 bases, with 13 bases remaining between them. The CDR3 region has the DNA TGCGCCAGTTCCGGGACACCTACTGAAGCTTTCTTT. Its protein product is CASSGTPTEAFF.

The chain has TRBV15 and TRBJ1-4, with D unclear. From germline, CDR1 is LNHNV and CDR2 YYDKDF (reference sequence). V dropped 0 bases and J dropped 0 bases, with 8 bases sitting between them. This CDR3 has 16 residues. CDR3 residues: CATSRDKAATNEKLFF. The CDR3 DNA is TGTGCCACCAGCAGAGATAAGGCAGCAACTAATGAAAAACTGTTTTTT.

The chain couples TRBV4-3 to TRBJ2-3; D not certain. With 4 bases removed from V and 0 bases from J, the gap between germline ends came to 14 bases. The CDR3 has 16 amino acids. Germline-derived CDR1 and CDR2 are LGHNA and YSLEER. The CDR3 coding sequence is TGCGCCAGCAGCCCCTATACTCCAGAAAGCACAGATACGCAGTATTTT. It translates to CASSPYTPESTDTQYF.

This chain uses TRBV7-9 with TRBJ2-5; 9 positions match TRBD1. The end of the DNA is better explained by TRBJ2-7, so the J call may be wrong. Germline V gene data show CDR1 as SEHNR and CDR2 as FQNEAQ (reference sequence). CDR3 length: 15 residues. The CDR3 DNA follows: TGTGCCAGCAGCTTAATGGGGACAGGGTACTACGAGCAGTACTTC. It is translated as CASSLMGTGYYEQYF.

This chain uses TRBV4-1 with TRBJ1-5, with no clear D. The CDR3 contains 15 residues. V was cut by 0 bases and J by 6 bases, with 12 bases left in between. Germline assignment: CDR1 MGHRA and CDR2 YSYEKL. This CDR3 reads CASSQEGGGLQPQHF. The CDR3 DNA follows: TGCGCCAGCAGCCAAGAAGGAGGAGGGCTTCAGCCCCAGCATTTT.